A selection of T cell receptor beta chains follows, all from one sample in a study of blood T cell repertoires in COVID-19. Data came from immunoSEQ multiplex PCR; TCRdb stores just in-frame clones and leaves some out. The repertoire holds roughly 310,000 clones, with roughly 88% as singletons. Sequenced input: peripheral blood. The receptors derive from a woman aged 45-59 years with active or convalescent COVID-19. Each CDR3 is given with its conserved first and last residue. Each record gives: J gene, D gene, clone size, V gene, CDR3 protein, CDR3 DNA. A D gene is named only where the DNA matches it firmly. Size is omitted from some rows. Given values are once, few, many or a class for expanded clones.

J: TRBJ1-2; D: NA; size: NA; V: TRBV19; CDR3: CASSIDRGRPYGYTF; DNA: TGTGCCAGTAGTATAGATCGGGGGAGACCTTATGGCTACACCTTC
J: TRBJ2-2; D: NA; size: NA; V: TRBV29-1; CDR3: CSVVQINTGELFF; DNA: TGCAGCGTTGTCCAGATAAACACCGGGGAGCTGTTTTTT
J: TRBJ2-7; D: NA; size: NA; V: TRBV6-5; CDR3: CASRPSSGNTYEQYF; DNA: TGTGCCAGCAGACCCTCCAGCGGAAATACCTACGAGCAGTACTTC
J: TRBJ1-2; D: NA; size: NA; V: TRBV27; CDR3: CASSLMGGSGAGYTF; DNA: TGTGCCAGCAGTTTAATGGGGGGTTCCGGCGCTGGCTACACCTTC
J: TRBJ2-2; D: TRBD1; size: NA; V: TRBV9; CDR3: CASSAGGWNTGELFF; DNA: TGTGCCAGCAGCGCAGGGGGCTGGAACACCGGGGAGCTGTTTTTT
J: TRBJ2-3; D: TRBD2; size: few; V: TRBV5-1; CDR3: CASSLTLAGTRYSTDTQYF; DNA: TGCGCCAGCAGCTTGACCCTAGCGGGAACACGATATAGCACAGATACGCAGTATTTT
J: TRBJ1-2; D: NA; size: NA; V: TRBV6-2/TRBV6-3; CDR3: CASSLDGSYGYTF; DNA: TGTGCCAGCAGCTTAGACGGGAGCTATGGCTACACCTTC
J: TRBJ2-7; D: NA; size: NA; V: TRBV2; CDR3: CASSEGPISYEQYF; DNA: TGTGCCAGCAGTGAAGGTCCAATTTCCTACGAGCAGTACTTC
J: TRBJ1-2; D: TRBD1; size: NA; V: TRBV5-1; CDR3: CASSGQGTSGYTF; DNA: TGCGCCAGCAGCGGACAGGGAACAAGTGGCTACACCTTC
J: TRBJ1-5; D: NA; size: NA; V: TRBV11-2; CDR3: CASSFQNSNQPQHF; DNA: TGTGCCAGCAGCTTTCAGAACAGTAATCAGCCCCAGCATTTT
J: TRBJ1-1; D: TRBD1; size: NA; V: TRBV6-5; CDR3: CASKRTGEAFF; DNA: TGTGCCAGCAAGCGGACAGGAGAAGCTTTCTTT